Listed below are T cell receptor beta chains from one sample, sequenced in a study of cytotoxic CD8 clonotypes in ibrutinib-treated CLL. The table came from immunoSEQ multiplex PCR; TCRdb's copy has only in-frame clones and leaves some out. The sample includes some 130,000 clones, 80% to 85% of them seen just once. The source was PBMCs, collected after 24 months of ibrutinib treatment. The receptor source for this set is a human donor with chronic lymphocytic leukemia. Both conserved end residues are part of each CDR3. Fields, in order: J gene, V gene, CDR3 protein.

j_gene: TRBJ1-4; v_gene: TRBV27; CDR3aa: CASSFFSGGEKLFF
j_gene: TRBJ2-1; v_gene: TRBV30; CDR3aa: CAWSVVGTQQFF
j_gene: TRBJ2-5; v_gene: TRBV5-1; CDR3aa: CASSLGGGRETQYF
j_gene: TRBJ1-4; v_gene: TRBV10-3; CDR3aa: CAISEYVGRTNEKLFF
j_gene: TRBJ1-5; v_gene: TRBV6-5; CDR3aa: CASSYGAGDQPQHF
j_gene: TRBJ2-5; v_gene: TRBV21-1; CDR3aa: CAGNTEPETQYF
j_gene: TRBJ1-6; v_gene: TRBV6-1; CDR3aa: CASIRTGNNSPLHF
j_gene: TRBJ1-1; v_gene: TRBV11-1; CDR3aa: CASSLGDRGRPTEAFF
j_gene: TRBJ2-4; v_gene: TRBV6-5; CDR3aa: CASSPSGGAGDIQYF
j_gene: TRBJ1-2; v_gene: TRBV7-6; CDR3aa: CASSLTRGDGYTF
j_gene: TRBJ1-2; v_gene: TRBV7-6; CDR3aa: CASSLEADYGYTF
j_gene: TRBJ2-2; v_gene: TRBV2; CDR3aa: CASSMDRGSTGELFF
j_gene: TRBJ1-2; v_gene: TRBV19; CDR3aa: CASSVQALSNYGYTF
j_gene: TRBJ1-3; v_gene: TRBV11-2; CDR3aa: CASSLFRGPGNTIYF
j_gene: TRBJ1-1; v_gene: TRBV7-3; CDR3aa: CASSLTPTANTEAFF
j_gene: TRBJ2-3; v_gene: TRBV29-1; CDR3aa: CSGTRTDTQYF
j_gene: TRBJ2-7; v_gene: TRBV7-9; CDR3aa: CASSFPSRGGSSYEQYF
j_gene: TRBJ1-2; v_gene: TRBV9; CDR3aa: CASSPPAHNYGYTF
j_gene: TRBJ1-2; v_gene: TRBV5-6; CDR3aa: CASSLDRKANYGYTF
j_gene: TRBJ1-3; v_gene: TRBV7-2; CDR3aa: CASSLVGTGGNTIYF
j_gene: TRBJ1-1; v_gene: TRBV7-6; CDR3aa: CASSVELGRWNTEAFF
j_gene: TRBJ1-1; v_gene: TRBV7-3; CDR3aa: CASSRPSGTGDTEAFF
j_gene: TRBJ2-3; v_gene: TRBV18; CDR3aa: CASSGAASTDTQYF
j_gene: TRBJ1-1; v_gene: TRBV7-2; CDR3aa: CASSLRGTGLAEAFF
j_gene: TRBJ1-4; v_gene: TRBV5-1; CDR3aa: CASSLGLGSSEKLFF
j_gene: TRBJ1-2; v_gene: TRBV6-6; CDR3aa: CASSSSGQGGSMGYTF
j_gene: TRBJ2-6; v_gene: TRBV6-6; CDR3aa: CASSWDRSSGANVLTF
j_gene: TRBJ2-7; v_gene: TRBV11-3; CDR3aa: CASSSKGAPYEQYF
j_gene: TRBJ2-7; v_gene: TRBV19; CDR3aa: CASSPGGGTYEQYF
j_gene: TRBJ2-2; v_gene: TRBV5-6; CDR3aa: CASSPDQNTGELFF
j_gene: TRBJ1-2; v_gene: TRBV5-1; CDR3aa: CASSQTSLTSRRNGYTF
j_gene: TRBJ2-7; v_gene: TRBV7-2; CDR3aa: CASSLGSPGISAEQYF
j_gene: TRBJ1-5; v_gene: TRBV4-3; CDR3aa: CASSQDLGVRNQPQHF
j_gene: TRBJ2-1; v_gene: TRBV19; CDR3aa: CASSIGGAYEQFF
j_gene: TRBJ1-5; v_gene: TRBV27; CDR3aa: CASSLSPGGYSNQPQHF
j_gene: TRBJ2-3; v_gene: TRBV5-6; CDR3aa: CASSSPGLAATDTQYF
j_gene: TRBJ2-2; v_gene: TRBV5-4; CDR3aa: CASSLAGGPVAGELFF